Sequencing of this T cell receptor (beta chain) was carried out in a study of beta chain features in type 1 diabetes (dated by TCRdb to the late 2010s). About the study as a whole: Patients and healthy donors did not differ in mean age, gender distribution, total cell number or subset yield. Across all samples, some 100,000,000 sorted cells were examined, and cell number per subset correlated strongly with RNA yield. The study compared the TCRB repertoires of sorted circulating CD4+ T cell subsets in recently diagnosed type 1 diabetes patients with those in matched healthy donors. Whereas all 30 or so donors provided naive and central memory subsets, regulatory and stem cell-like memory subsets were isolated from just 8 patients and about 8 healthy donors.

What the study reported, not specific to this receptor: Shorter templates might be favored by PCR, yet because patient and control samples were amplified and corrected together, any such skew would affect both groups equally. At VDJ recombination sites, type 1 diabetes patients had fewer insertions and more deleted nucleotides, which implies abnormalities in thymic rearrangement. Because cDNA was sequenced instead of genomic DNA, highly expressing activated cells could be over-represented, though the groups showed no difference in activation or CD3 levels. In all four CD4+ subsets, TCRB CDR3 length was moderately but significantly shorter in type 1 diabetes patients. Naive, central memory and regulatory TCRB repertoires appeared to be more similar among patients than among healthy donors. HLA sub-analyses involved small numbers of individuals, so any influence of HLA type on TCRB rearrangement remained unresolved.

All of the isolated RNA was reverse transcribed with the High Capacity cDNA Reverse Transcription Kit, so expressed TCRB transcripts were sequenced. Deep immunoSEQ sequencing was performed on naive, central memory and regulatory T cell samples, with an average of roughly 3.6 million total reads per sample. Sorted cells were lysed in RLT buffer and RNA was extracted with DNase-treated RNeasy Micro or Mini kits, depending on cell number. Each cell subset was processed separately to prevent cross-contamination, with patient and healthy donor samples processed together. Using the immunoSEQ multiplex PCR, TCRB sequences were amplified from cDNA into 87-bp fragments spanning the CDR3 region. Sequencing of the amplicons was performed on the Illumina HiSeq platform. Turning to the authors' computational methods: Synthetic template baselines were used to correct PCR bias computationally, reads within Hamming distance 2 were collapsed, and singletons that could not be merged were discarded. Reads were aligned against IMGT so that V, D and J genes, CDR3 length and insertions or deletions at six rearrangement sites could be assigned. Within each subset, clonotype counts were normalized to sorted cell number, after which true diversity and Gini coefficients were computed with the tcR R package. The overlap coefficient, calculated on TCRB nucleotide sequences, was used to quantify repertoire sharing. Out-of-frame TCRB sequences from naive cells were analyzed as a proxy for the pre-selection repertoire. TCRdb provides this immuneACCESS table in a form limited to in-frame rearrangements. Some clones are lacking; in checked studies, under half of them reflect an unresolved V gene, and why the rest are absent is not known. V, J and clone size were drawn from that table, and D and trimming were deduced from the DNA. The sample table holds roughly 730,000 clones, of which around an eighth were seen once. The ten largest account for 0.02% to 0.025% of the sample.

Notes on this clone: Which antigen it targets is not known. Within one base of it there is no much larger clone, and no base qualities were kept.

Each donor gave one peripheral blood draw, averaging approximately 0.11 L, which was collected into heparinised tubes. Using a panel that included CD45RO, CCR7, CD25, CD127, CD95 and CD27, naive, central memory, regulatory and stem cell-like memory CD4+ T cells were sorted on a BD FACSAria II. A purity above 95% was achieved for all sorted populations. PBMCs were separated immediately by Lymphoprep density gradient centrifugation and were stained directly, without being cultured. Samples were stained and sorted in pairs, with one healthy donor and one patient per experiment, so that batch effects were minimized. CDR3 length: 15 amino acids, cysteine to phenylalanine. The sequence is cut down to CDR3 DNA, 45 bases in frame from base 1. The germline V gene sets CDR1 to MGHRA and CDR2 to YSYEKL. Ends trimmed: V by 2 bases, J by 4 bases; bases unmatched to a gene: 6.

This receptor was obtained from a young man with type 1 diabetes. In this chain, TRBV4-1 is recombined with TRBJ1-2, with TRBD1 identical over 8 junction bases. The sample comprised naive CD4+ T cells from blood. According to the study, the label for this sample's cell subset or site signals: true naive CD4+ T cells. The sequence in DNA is TGCGCCAGCAGCCAAACGGACAGGGAGGGCTATGGCTACACCTTC. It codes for CASSQTDREGYGYTF.